A single sample gave rise to the 25 T cell receptor beta chains below, sequenced in a study of post-analysis software for immune sequencing data. Researchers reported that TCR beta cDNA libraries carried unique molecular identifiers. TCRdb reanalysed the PCR reads using MiXCR and keeps one entry per CDR3 protein. The sample has some 260,000 distinct CDR3 sequences, roughly a third seen once; the top ten hold around 4.7%. Study findings and constraints: About 5 TRBV segments occurring more often in patients than controls included TRBV5-6, TRBV5-1 and TRBV20-1.

These receptors lack a known antigen. The sequencing sample was made of blood. The receptors were sampled from a girl aged 10 to 17 with multiple sclerosis.

CDR3 nucleotides: TGCGCCAGCAGCCAAGGTCCGGGACAAAACCGCGAGCAGTACTTC. It specifies CASSQGPGQNREQYF. V usage is TRBV4-3 and J usage is TRBJ2-7; tentative D call: TRBD1 (6 bases). V was clipped by 1 base and J by 6 bases, with 16 bases between them. CDR1 is LGHNA and CDR2 is YSLEER in the germline V gene. The CDR3 is 15 amino acids.

This clonotype was counted many times. The chain uses TRBV6-5 and TRBJ2-3; TRBD2 matches at 13 bases. The germline V gene encodes CDR1 MNHEY and CDR2 SVGAGI. This CDR3 has 20 amino acids. V lost 0 bases and J lost 4; bases outside the gene matches: 13. In DNA, the CDR3 is TGTGCCAGCAGTTACTCGCGCGGGACTAGCGGGACAGGACACGCAGATACGCAGTATTTT. This encodes CASSYSRGTSGTGHADTQYF.

Details on this clonotype: At one of its ends the junction is not consistent with the germline gene, which may arise from a read error. V is TRBV28 and J is TRBJ1-2; TRBD1 aligns across 8 bases. Germline V gene data show CDR1 as MDHEN and CDR2 as SYDVKM. This CDR3 is built from 14 residues. The chain's CDR3 is CTSSLGQGCYGYTF. As DNA, the CDR3 is TGTACCAGCAGTTTAGGACAGGGCTGCTATGGCTACACCTTC.

This clonotype has a handful of counts. The rearrangement links TRBV4-2 to TRBJ1-2; possible D gene TRBD1, 5 bases. CDR1 and CDR2 from the germline V gene are LGHNA and YNFKEQ. The CDR3 consists of 16 residues. The ends were cut back, 0 bases at V and 3 bases at J, with 14 bases in the middle. The CDR3 sequence: CASSQEGWAGHYGYTF. In nucleotides, the CDR3 is TGTGCCAGCAGCCAAGAAGGATGGGCAGGGCACTATGGCTACACCTTC.

This clonotype showed up many times. The chain carries TRBV4-1 and TRBJ2-1, with 10 bases matching TRBD2. V lost 0 bases to trimming and J lost 13 bases; unmatched junction nucleotides: 9. Germline loops: CDR1 MGHRA, CDR2 YSYEKL. This CDR3 has 15 amino acids. DNA of the CDR3: TGCGCCAGCAGCCAAGAGTTAGCGGGGGGCCGGAATCAGTTCTTC. Amino acid sequence: CASSQELAGGRNQFF.

This clonotype was seen ten or more times. The chain recombines TRBV29-1 with TRBJ2-3; 9 bases map to TRBD2. The CDR3 spans 17 residues. Per germline, CDR1 SQVTM and CDR2 ANQGSEA. With 1 base clipped from V and 5 bases from J, the junction kept 13 bases outside the gene matches. Written as DNA, the CDR3 is TGCAGCGTTGAAGTTCCCGCCGGCGGGGGGGCTGGAGATACGCAGTATTTT. This sequence encodes CSVEVPAGGGAGDTQYF.

V is TRBV20-1 and J is TRBJ2-5; D is unclear. Per the germline V gene, CDR1 is DFQATT and CDR2 is SNEGSKA (reference sequence). The CDR3 has 13 residues. Trimming pared 3 bases from V and 9 bases from J, leaving 17 bases between. The CDR3 protein is CSASLTSAAAQYF. The DNA for the CDR3 is TGCAGTGCTAGTCTCACCTCGGCGGCGGCCCAGTACTTC.

This chain uses TRBV5-1 with TRBJ1-1, with a weak D call TRBD1 (6 bases). Germline assignment: CDR1 SGHRS and CDR2 YFSETQ. There are 16 residues in the CDR3. V was shortened by 4 bases and J by 3 bases, with 19 bases between the two germline ends. CDR3 DNA: TGCGCCAGCAGCCCCGGGCAAAGGGGGGCTTACACTGAAGCTTTCTTT. Encoded protein: CASSPGQRGAYTEAFF.

This clonotype was picked up many times. The J gene is TRBJ2-5, the V gene TRBV9; D gene uncertain. Trimming shortened V by 4 bases and J by 2 bases, and 9 bases separated the two germline ends. Germline CDR1 and CDR2: SGDLS and YYNGEE. The CDR3 totals 13 residues. CDR3 region: CASSPHLQETQYF. CDR3 nucleotides: TGTGCCAGCAGCCCCCATCTGCAAGAGACCCAGTACTTC.

The rearrangement uses TRBV5-1 and TRBJ2-7; D might be TRBD1 or TRBD2, each matching 5 bases. CDR1 and CDR2 from the germline V gene are SGHRS and YFSETQ. The V gene lost 2 bases and the J gene lost 2 bases, with 17 bases spanning the gap. The CDR3 consists of 16 residues. CDR3 in amino acids: CASSLPSGTDPYEQYF. DNA of the CDR3: TGCGCCAGCAGCTTACCTTCCGGGACGGACCCCTACGAGCAGTACTTC.

The chain joins TRBV5-1 to TRBJ1-1; tentatively, D is TRBD1 (5 bases). The V end was cut by 4 bases, the J end by 1 base, with 14 bases between. The CDR3 spans 15 residues. Germline loops: CDR1 SGHRS, CDR2 YFSETQ. This CDR3 is CASSPFTGANTEAFF. DNA for the CDR3: TGCGCCAGCAGCCCCTTTACAGGAGCGAACACTGAAGCTTTCTTT.

There are many counts of this clonotype. The rearrangement joins TRBV4-1 to TRBJ2-4; 8 bases agree with TRBD1. The J segment lost 9 bases and the V segment lost 0 bases, leaving 7 bases of the junction unmatched. The V gene's germline CDR1 is MGHRA and CDR2 YSYEKL. This CDR3 region has 15 residues. CDR3 nucleotides: TGCGCCAGCAGCCAAGACCGGACAGGGTACGGCATTCAGTACTTC. Its protein product is CASSQDRTGYGIQYF.

The rearrangement uses TRBV28 and TRBJ2-7; D is perhaps TRBD1 (5 bases). The V end was cut by 7 bases, the J end by 10 bases, with 23 bases between. The CDR3 loop spans 14 amino acids. CDR1 is MDHEN and CDR2 is SYDVKM in the germline V gene. The CDR3 loop reads CASTPLRVFQTQYF. For the CDR3, the DNA is TGTGCCAGCACCCCTCTCAGGGTATTCCAAACCCAGTACTTC. The full variable domain, rest sourced from reference TRBV28 and TRBJ2-7, is DVKVTQSSRYLVKRTGEKVFLECVQDMDHENMFWYRQDPGLGLRLIYFSYDVKMKEKGDIPEGYSVSREKKERFSLILESASTNQTSMYLCASTPLRVFQTQYFGPGTRLTVT.

The chain uses TRBV6-5 and TRBJ1-5; TRBD1 might be the D (5 bases). The CDR3 has 13 residues. From germline, CDR1 is MNHEY and CDR2 SVGAGI. V shed 6 bases and J shed 5 bases, with 11 bases lying between them. The CDR3 reads CASRRGTYQPQHF. CDR3 DNA: TGTGCCAGCAGACGAGGGACCTATCAGCCCCAGCATTTT.

The chain is built from TRBV20-1 and TRBJ2-3; the match to TRBD1 covers 10 bases. CDR1 is DFQATT and CDR2 is SNEGSKA in the germline V gene (reference sequence). Trimming took 1 base from V and 5 from J; bases not matched to a gene: 6. This CDR3 is 15 amino acids long. The CDR3 spells CSARGDRGRGDTQYF. CDR3 DNA: TGCAGTGCTAGAGGCGACAGGGGGCGCGGAGATACGCAGTATTTT.

A note on this clonotype: This may stem from a read error, because a much larger clone lies one nucleotide away. The chain carries TRBV20-1 and TRBJ2-3, with a tentative D call TRBD2 (5 bases). The CDR3 has 15 amino acids. CDR1 and CDR2 from the germline V gene are DFQATT and SNEGSKA (reference sequence). The CDR3: CRASLKAPGTDTQYF. The CDR3 DNA sequence: TGCAGAGCTAGCTTAAAGGCGCCGGGCACAGATACGCAGTATTTT.

The rearrangement uses TRBV29-1 and TRBJ2-1; possibly TRBD2 for D (7 bases). Deletions cut 6 bases from V and 4 bases from J, with 13 bases between. The germline CDR1 and CDR2 sequences are SQVTM and ANQGSEA. This CDR3 has 13 residues. The DNA for the CDR3 is TGCAGCGTGGGCGGGGGCCTTTACAATGAGCAGTTCTTC. Amino acids: CSVGGGLYNEQFF.

This clonotype was observed many times. The chain carries TRBV6-5 and TRBJ2-3; perhaps TRBD1 as D (6 bases). V lost 0 bases, J lost 1 base, and 11 bases lay in between. Germline-derived CDR1 and CDR2 are MNHEY and SVGAGI. The CDR3 runs 16 residues. The CDR3 protein is CASSYSRGPRTDTQYF. The CDR3 nucleotides are TGTGCCAGCAGTTACTCCAGGGGCCCCCGCACAGATACGCAGTATTTT.

This clonotype has ten or more counts. The chain recombines TRBV6-6 with TRBJ2-7; no definite D call. This CDR3 is built from 15 residues. Germline V gene sequence: CDR1 MNHNY, CDR2 SVGAGI (reference sequence). Between the trimmed V and J ends, which lost 0 bases and 3 bases, there was a span of 12 bases. CDR3 loop: CASSYSSGPGYEQYF. The CDR3 nucleotides are TGTGCCAGCAGTTACTCCTCAGGTCCAGGCTACGAGCAGTACTTC.

This clonotype appeared many times. The chain carries TRBV20-1 and TRBJ2-5; TRBD2 matches at 11 bases. The ends lost 2 bases at V and 3 bases at J; junction bases unmatched: 5. The CDR3 runs 15 residues. Germline-derived CDR1 and CDR2 are DFQATT and SNEGSKA (reference sequence). The CDR3 protein is CSARPGLAGEETQYF. The CDR3, as DNA: TGCAGTGCTAGACCAGGACTAGCGGGTGAAGAGACCCAGTACTTC.

This clonotype has only a few counts. The V and J genes are TRBV12-3 or TRBV12-4 and TRBJ1-1, with D hard to call. This CDR3 spans 11 amino acids. V was pared by 2 bases and J by 11 bases, with 9 bases between. The CDR3 spells CASSLPGVAFF. The CDR3 nucleotides read TGTGCCAGCAGTTTACCGGGAGTCGCTTTCTTT.

V is TRBV20-1 and J is TRBJ2-2, with D perhaps TRBD2 (5 bases). The CDR3 extends over 14 amino acids. CDR1 DFQATT and CDR2 SNEGSKA come from the germline V gene (reference sequence). V gave up 5 bases and J gave up 1 base, with 11 bases separating them. CDR3: CSAPKAGNTGELFF. The CDR3 DNA reads TGCAGTGCTCCCAAGGCGGGGAACACCGGGGAGCTGTTTTTT.

Concerning this clonotype itself: The missing conserved phenylalanine or tryptophan at the end of this CDR3 makes a read error likely. The V and J genes are TRBV7-2 and TRBJ2-3; D is undetermined. V shed 5 bases and J shed 5 bases, with 14 bases lying between them. This CDR3 has 14 residues. Looked up from germline, CDR1 is SGHTA and CDR2 is FQGNSA. The DNA of the CDR3 is TGTGCCAGCAGCCCCGGCGGCGCAAGAGATACGCAGTATTAT. This encodes CASSPGGARDTQYY.

There are many counts of this clonotype. The rearrangement uses TRBV12-3 or TRBV12-4 and TRBJ2-3, with a weak D call TRBD1 (6 bases). CDR3 size: 13 residues. V gave up 6 bases and J gave up 3 bases, with 10 bases separating them. Here the CDR3 reads CASSLGQTDTQYF. The CDR3 DNA reads as TGTGCCAGCAGCCTCGGACAGACAGATACGCAGTATTTT.

The V gene is TRBV7-2, the J gene TRBJ2-7, with 12 bases lining up with TRBD1. The germline CDR1 and CDR2 sequences are SGHTA and FQGNSA. Trimming at V came to 5 bases and at J to 6 bases, leaving 5 bases not matched to a gene. This CDR3 region has 14 residues. The CDR3 reads CASSRGQGACEQYF. The CDR3 DNA reads TGTGCCAGCAGCCGGGGACAGGGGGCTTGCGAGCAGTACTTC.